Listed below are T cell receptor beta chains from one sample, sequenced in a study of TIL therapy for anti-PD-1-resistant metastatic lung cancer. Repertoires were generated with immunoSEQ multiplex PCR, while TCRdb's copy carries only in-frame clones and drops some. The table has approximately 97,000 clones, just over 65% seen once. The sample in question was tumor tissue, obtained at baseline. The origin of the receptors is a person between 25 and 79 years old with non-small cell lung cancer. The CDR3 runs from the conserved cysteine through the conserved F or W. The order of the fields is clone size, V gene, D gene, J gene, CDR3 DNA, CDR3 protein. D genes are given only for firm matches. A clone size is listed for some rows: how often the clone was seen (once, few, many), or a class if it is expanded.

few	TRBV4-2	-	TRBJ2-5	TGTGCCAGCAGCCATCGGACAACCGGGACGCTTTATCAAGAGACCCAGTACTTC	CASSHRTTGTLYQETQYF
-	TRBV3-1/TRBV3-2	TRBD1	TRBJ1-1	TGTGCCAGCAGCCAGGGACAGTACAACACTGAAGCTTTCTTT	CASSQGQYNTEAFF
-	TRBV2	TRBD1	TRBJ1-5	TGTGCCAGCAGTGAAGCGCGGCAGGGGGCCCAGCATTTT	CASSEARQGAQHF
-	TRBV5-1	-	TRBJ1-1	TGCGCCAGCAGCAGCGAGATGAACACTGAAGCTTTCTTT	CASSSEMNTEAFF
-	TRBV30	-	TRBJ2-1	TGTGCCTGGAGTAGGGAACGAAAGGGGTCCAAGCAGTTCTTC	CAWSRERKGSKQFF
-	TRBV5-1	-	TRBJ2-7	TGCGCCAGCAGCGACGAACCGGGACTGGCAGGGAGCGAGCAGTACTTC	CASSDEPGLAGSEQYF
few	TRBV30	-	TRBJ2-7	TGTGCCTGGGGTGCCTACACAGGGTACGAGCAGTACTTC	CAWGAYTGYEQYF
-	TRBV28	-	TRBJ2-3	TGTGCCAGCTCCCTAGCTCGAGGGACCCACTGGAGGACAGATACGCAGTATTTT	CASSLARGTHWRTDTQYF
-	TRBV6-6	-	TRBJ1-5	TGTGCCAGCAGTCCCCCCCTTCTAGGGGGAAGCAATCAGCCCCAGCATTTT	CASSPPLLGGSNQPQHF
-	TRBV28	TRBD1	TRBJ1-2	TGTGCCAGCACAGCCCAGGACAGGGGGCGTCATGGCTACACCTTC	CASTAQDRGRHGYTF
-	TRBV3-1/TRBV3-2	-	TRBJ1-5	TGTGCCAGCAGCCAAGAGGACCCCTTGATTACTCAGCATTTT	CASSQEDPLITQHF
-	TRBV24-1	-	TRBJ1-1	TGTGCCACCAGTGCCGCGGATTCGGACACTGAAGCTTTCTTT	CATSAADSDTEAFF
-	TRBV19	-	TRBJ2-7	TGTGCCAGTAGTCTGACAGGCCGGCGGTCCTACGAGCAGTACTTC	CASSLTGRRSYEQYF
few	TRBV6-5	-	TRBJ2-2	TGTGCCAGCGGCCGCCTGAACACCGGGGAGCTGTTTTTT	CASGRLNTGELFF
-	TRBV27	-	TRBJ1-5	TGTGCCAGCAGTTTCGACGGGAATAGCAATCAGCCCCAGCATTTT	CASSFDGNSNQPQHF
-	TRBV9	-	TRBJ1-2	TGTGCCAGCAGCGTTTTACCGGCAGGACGTAACTATGGCTACACCTTC	CASSVLPAGRNYGYTF
-	TRBV7-2	-	TRBJ1-1	TGTGCCAGCAGCTTGACGCAGGGGCTGGTCCGCACTGAAGCTTTCTTT	CASSLTQGLVRTEAFF
-	TRBV9	-	TRBJ2-1	TGTGCCAGCAGCGTAGCGAACTCCGTGGAGGGTGAGCAGTTCTTC	CASSVANSVEGEQFF
-	TRBV11-2	-	TRBJ2-3	TGTGCCAGCAGCCCCCGAATCCTAGGGGCAGATACGCAGTATTTT	CASSPRILGADTQYF
-	TRBV10-1	-	TRBJ2-7	TGCGCCAGCAGTCCGGGGGTCTACGAGCAGTACTTC	CASSPGVYEQYF
few	TRBV9	TRBD2	TRBJ2-1	TGTGCCAGCGGACGGGAGGTGAGCTCCTACAATGAGCAGTTCTTC	CASGREVSSYNEQFF
-	TRBV7-3	-	TRBJ1-1	TGTGCCAGCAGTTTCGGCAGGGCGAATGAAGCTTTCTTT	CASSFGRANEAFF
few	TRBV7-9	-	TRBJ1-1	TGTGCCAGCAGCACCGACAGGAACACTGAAGCTTTCTTT	CASSTDRNTEAFF